This TCR beta chain comes out of a study of CD4+ T cells in melanoma. Note on this clone: Its antigen is currently unknown.

General study findings and limits: CD8+ T cell, macrophage and B cell function reportedly correlated with neoantigen-specific CD4+ T cells. Reportedly, melanoma neoantigen-specific CD4+ T cells showed varied differentiation states.

Looked up from germline, CDR1 is LNHDA and CDR2 is SQIVND (reference sequence). Trimming left V 5 bases short and J 3 bases short, with 11 bases between. This CDR3 contains 14 residues. Method: immunoSEQ multiplex PCR; TCRdb's copy keeps in-frame clones and lacks some. The data hold 140,000 or so clones, with about 90% observed a single time. V is TRBV19 and J is TRBJ1-5, with a weak D call TRBD1 (5 bases). The receptor comes from a human donor with melanoma. In DNA, the CDR3 is TGTGCCAGTAGTCGGGACGGTGACAATCAGCCCCAGCATTTT. Its translation: CASSRDGDNQPQHF.